This T cell receptor (beta chain) was recovered during a study of neurological immune-mediated disorders. Study summary: Relapsing-remitting disease affected roughly 30, and secondary progressive 3, of some 34 multiple sclerosis patients. General study results and limits: The absence of any CDR3 amino acid sequence shared by expanded clones across subjects suggests that repertoires were private in all groups.

This CDR3 region has 15 residues. V lost 6 bases and J lost 3; bases outside the gene matches: 10. A 10-nucleotide random UMI tagged transcripts in template-switch 5'RACE cDNA synthesis. TCRdb passed the 5' RACE reads through MiXCR, listing each CDR3 protein once. The sample carries roughly 71,000 distinct CDR3 sequences, around 4.2% recorded once. This clonotype was counted many times. Its antigen is still unknown. Sequencing was carried out using PBMCs. The chain is built from TRBV12-3 or TRBV12-4 and TRBJ2-7; 8 bases line up with TRBD2. The receptor comes from a young man with multiple sclerosis. CDR3 DNA sequence: TGTGCCAGCAGCGTCAGCGGGGGCAAGAACTACGAGCAGTACTTC. Protein: CASSVSGGKNYEQYF.